This T cell receptor (beta chain) was sequenced during a study of cytomegalovirus exposure and HLA in healthy donors. CDR3 length equals 13 residues. V was cut by 5 bases and J by 6 bases, with 13 bases left in between. The germline CDR1 and CDR2 sequences are SGHTA and FQGNSA. Regarding the study as a whole: On later analysis, the bulk of CMV-associated TCR beta chains appeared to be HLA-restricted. It was only CMV serostatus that was available as immune exposure information.

Unrecorded immune exposures were likely, despite nominal health at sampling. Primers included in the PCR were 60 Vbeta and 13 Jbeta primers. Using immunoSEQ multiplex PCR, the repertoire was profiled, and TCRdb retains in-frame clones only, with some absent. The data hold tens of thousands of clones, with about 81% observed a single time. This clone was detected only a few times. Its specificity is unknown. J is TRBJ1-2 and V is TRBV7-2, with a weak D call TRBD1 (6 bases). The material sequenced was PBMCs. The origin of this receptor is a woman in her 30s in good health and CMV-seronegative. CDR3 coding DNA: TGTGCCAGCAGCGCTCAGGGGATCCATGGCTACACCTTC. Amino acid sequence: CASSAQGIHGYTF.